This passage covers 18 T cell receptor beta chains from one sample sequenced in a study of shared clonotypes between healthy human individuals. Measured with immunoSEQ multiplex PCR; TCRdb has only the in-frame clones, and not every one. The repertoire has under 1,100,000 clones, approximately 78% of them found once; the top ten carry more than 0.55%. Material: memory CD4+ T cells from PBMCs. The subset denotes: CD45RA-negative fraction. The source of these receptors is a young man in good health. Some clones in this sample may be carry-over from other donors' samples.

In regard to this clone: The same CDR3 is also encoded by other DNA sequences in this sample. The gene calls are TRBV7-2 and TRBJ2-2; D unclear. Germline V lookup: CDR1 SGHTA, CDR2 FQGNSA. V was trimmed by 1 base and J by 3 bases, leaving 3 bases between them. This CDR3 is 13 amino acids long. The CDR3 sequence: CASSLEYTGELFF. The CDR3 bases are TGTGCCAGCAGCTTAGAATACACCGGGGAGCTGTTTTTT.

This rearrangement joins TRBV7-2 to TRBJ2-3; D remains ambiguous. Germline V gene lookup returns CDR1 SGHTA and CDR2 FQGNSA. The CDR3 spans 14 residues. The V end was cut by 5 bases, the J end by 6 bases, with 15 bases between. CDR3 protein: CASSPRQPSDTQYF. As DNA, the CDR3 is TGTGCCAGCAGCCCCCGCCAGCCGTCCGATACGCAGTATTTT.

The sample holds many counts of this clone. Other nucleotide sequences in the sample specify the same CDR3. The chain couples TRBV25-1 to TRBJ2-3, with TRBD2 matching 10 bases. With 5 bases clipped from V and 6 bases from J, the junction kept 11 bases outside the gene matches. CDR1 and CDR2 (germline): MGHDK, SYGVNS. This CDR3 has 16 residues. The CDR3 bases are TGTGCCAGCAGTCCCCTTCTAGCGGGAGCGGGGGATACGCAGTATTTT. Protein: CASSPLLAGAGDTQYF.

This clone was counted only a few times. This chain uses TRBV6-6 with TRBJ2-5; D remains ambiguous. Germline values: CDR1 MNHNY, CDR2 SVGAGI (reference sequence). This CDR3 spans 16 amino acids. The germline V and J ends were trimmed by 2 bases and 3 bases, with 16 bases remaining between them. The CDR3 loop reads CASSYPLATVEETQYF. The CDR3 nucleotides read TGTGCCAGCAGTTACCCCCTTGCCACAGTTGAAGAGACCCAGTACTTC.

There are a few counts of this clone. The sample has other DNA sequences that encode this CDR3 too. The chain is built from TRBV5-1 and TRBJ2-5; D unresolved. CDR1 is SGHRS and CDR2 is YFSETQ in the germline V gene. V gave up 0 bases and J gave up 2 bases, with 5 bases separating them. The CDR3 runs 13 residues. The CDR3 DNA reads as TGCGCCAGCAGCTTGGGGGTGCAAGAGACCCAGTACTTC. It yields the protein CASSLGVQETQYF.

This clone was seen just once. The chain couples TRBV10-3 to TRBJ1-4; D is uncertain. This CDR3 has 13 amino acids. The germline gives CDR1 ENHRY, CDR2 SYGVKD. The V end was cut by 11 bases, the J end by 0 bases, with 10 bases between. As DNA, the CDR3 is TGTGCCGTACGGAGGGCAACTAATGAAAAACTGTTTTTT. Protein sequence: CAVRRATNEKLFF.

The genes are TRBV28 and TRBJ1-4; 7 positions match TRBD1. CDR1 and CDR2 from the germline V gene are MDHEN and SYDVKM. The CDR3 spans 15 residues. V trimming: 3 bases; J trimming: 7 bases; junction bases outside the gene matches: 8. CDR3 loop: CASSFFQGVTEKLFF. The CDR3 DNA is TGTGCCAGCAGTTTCTTTCAGGGGGTAACTGAAAAACTGTTTTTT.

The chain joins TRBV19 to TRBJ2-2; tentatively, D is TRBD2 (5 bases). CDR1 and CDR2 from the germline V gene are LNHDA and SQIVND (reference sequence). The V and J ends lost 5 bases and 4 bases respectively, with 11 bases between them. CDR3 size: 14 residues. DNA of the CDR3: TGTGCCAGTAGTCTCCGAGGACTCACCGGGGAGCTGTTTTTT. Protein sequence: CASSLRGLTGELFF.

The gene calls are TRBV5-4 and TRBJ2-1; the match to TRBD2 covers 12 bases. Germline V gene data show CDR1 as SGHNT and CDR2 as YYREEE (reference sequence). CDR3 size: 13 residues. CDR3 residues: CKLAGGPTAEQFF. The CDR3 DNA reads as TGTAAGCTAGCGGGAGGGCCAACTGCTGAGCAGTTCTTC.

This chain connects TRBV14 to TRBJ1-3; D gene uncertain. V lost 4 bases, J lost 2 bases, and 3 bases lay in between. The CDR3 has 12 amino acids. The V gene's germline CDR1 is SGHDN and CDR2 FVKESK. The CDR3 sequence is CASSPAGNTIYF. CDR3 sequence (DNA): TGTGCCAGCAGCCCGGCTGGAAACACCATATATTTT.

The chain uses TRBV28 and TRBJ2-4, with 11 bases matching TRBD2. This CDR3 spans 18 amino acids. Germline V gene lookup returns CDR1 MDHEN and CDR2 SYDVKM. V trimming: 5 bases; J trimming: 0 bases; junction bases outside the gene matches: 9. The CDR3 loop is CASSPPGLAAIAKNIQYF. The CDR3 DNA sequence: TGTGCCAGCAGTCCACCGGGACTAGCGGCTATAGCCAAAAACATTCAGTACTTC.

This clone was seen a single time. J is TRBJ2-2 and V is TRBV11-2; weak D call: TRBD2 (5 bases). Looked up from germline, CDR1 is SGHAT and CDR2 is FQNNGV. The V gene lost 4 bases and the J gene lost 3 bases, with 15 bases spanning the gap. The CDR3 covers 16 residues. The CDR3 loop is CASSYPTPRDTGELFF. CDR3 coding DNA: TGTGCCAGCAGCTACCCCACCCCGCGGGACACCGGGGAGCTGTTTTTT.

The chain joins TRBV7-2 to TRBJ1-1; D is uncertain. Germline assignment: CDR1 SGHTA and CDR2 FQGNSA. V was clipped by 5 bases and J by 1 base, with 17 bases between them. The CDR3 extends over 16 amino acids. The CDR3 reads CASSLEEGYPNTEAFF. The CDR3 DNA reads TGTGCCAGCAGCCTAGAAGAAGGGTATCCGAACACTGAAGCTTTCTTT.

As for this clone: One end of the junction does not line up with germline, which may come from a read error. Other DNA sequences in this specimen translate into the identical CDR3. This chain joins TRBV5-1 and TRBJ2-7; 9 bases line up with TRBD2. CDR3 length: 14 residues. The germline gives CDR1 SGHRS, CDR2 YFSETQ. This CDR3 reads CASSLASGNYEQYF. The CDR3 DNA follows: TGCGCCAGCAGTTTGGCTAGCGGGAACTACGAGCAGTACTTC.

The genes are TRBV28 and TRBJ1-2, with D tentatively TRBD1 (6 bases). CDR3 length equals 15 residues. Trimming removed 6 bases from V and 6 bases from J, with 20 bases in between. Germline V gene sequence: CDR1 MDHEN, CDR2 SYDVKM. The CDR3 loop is CASSLGNRGVDGYTF. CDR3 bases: TGTGCCAGCAGCTTAGGAAATAGGGGGGTAGATGGCTACACCTTC.

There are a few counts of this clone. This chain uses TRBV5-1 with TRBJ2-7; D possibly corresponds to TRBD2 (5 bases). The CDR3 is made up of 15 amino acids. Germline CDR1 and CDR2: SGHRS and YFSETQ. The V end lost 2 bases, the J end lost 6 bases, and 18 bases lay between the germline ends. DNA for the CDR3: TGCGCCAGCAGCTTAATAAGGCTAGAGGGAATCGAGCAGTACTTC. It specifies CASSLIRLEGIEQYF. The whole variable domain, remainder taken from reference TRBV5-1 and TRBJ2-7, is KAGVTQTPRYLIKTRGQQVTLSCSPISGHRSVSWYQQTPGQGLQFLFEYFSETQRNKGNFPGRFSGRQFSNSRSEMNVSTLELGDSALYLCASSLIRLEGIEQYFGPGTRLTVT.

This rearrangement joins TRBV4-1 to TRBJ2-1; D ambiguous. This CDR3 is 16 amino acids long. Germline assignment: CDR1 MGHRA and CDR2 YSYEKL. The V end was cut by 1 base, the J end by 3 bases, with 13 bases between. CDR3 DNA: TGCGCCAGCAGCCAAGCCGGACGGAGCTTCTACAATGAGCAGTTCTTC. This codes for CASSQAGRSFYNEQFF.

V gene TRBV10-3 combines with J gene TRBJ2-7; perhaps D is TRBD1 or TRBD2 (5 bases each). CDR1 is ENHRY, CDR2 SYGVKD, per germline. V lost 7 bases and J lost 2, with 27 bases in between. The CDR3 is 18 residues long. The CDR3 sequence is CAINYERTLPRETYEQYF. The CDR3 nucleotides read TGTGCCATCAATTACGAAAGGACACTCCCAAGGGAGACCTACGAGCAGTACTTC.